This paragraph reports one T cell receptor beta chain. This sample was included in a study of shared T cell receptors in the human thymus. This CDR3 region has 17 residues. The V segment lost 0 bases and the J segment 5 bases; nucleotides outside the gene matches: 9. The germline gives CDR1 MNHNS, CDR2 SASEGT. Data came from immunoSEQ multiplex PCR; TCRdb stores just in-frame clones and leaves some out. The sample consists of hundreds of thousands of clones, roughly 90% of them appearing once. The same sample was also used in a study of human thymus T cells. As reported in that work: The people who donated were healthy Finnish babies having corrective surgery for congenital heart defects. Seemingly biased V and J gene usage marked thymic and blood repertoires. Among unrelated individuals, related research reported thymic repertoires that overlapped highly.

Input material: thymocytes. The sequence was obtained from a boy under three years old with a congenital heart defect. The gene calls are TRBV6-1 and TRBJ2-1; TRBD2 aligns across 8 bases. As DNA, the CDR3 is TGTGCCAGCAGTGAAGCGCGGTTACTAGCGGAAGACAATGAGCAGTTCTTC. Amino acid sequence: CASSEARLLAEDNEQFF.